This T cell receptor (beta chain) emerged from a study of cytotoxic CD8 clonotypes in ibrutinib-treated CLL. Study at large: The subjects consisted of about a dozen relapsed/refractory and some 14 treatment-naive individuals, with 17 IGHV unmutated. Regarding the study as a whole: Clonotypes that were public were uncommon, and they contracted or stayed stable on treatment.

Only one count was recorded for this clone. Its cognate antigen is unknown. Sequencing was performed with immunoSEQ multiplex PCR; in TCRdb, only in-frame clones are kept and a portion is missing. The top ten hold roughly 40% of the sample, which has 75,000 to 90,000 clones, around 78% seen once. Per germline, CDR1 MNHNY and CDR2 SVGAGI (reference sequence). This CDR3 region has 15 residues. The V and J ends lost 2 bases and 6 bases, in that order; junction bases with no gene match: 5. The clonotype originates from a human donor with chronic lymphocytic leukemia. The material was PBMCs, obtained after 24 months of ibrutinib treatment. The chain uses TRBV6-6 and TRBJ2-1; 9 bases map to TRBD2. Here the CDR3 DNA reads TGTGCCAGCAGTTACATGCGACTAGCGGCCAATGAGCAGTTCTTC. It translates to CASSYMRLAANEQFF.